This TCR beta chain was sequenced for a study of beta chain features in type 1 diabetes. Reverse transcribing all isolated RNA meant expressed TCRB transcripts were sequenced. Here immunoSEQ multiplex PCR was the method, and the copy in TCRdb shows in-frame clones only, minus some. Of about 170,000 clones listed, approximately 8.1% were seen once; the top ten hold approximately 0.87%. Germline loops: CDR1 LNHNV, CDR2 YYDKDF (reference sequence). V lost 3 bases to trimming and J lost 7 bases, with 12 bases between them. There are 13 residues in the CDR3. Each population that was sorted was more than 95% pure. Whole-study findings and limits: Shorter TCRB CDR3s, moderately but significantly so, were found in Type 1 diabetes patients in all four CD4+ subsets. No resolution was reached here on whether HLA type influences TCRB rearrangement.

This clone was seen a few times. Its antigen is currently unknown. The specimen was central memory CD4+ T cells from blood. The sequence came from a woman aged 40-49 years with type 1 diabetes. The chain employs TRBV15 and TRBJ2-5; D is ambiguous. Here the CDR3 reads CATSSPPGGTQYF. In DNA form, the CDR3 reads TGTGCCACCAGCAGCCCCCCTGGCGGGACCCAGTACTTC.